This T cell receptor beta chain came from a study of T cells in Graves' hyperthyroidism and ophthalmopathy. Findings and caveats of the study: Most clonotypes that expanded in the thyroid above 0.001 also showed up in blood.

This clonotype came up a few times. The antigen is not known. Amplification of TCR beta CDR3 regions was performed using RNA transcripts as template. HTBI primers were the set used in a first-round RT-PCR of the TCR CDR3. One entry per CDR3 protein results from TCRdb running MiXCR on the multiplex PCR reads. The sample has some 490,000 distinct CDR3 sequences, under 25% seen once. The germline V gene has CDR1 DFQATT and CDR2 SNEGSKA (reference sequence). Trimming left V 3 bases short and J 4 bases short, with 15 bases between. The CDR3 is 14 residues long. Sequencing was performed on blood. The receptor's source is a woman in her 70s with Graves' ophthalmopathy. This chain connects TRBV20-1 to TRBJ1-2; maybe TRBD1 (5 bases). CDR3: CSASSQTGPYGYTF. CDR3 sequence (DNA): TGCAGTGCTAGTAGCCAGACGGGACCCTATGGCTACACCTTC.